This T cell receptor beta chain stems from a study of cytomegalovirus exposure and HLA in healthy donors. Overall study results and limits: Overall, approximately 150 TCR beta chains were annotated as cytomegalovirus-associated. Within a later analysis, the majority of CMV-associated TCR beta chains appeared HLA-restricted. TCR beta sequences numbering around 15,000 were associated with HLA alleles at 0.05 false discovery rate in a later analysis. In a later analysis, a missense DCLRE1C variant was linked to TCR beta V- and J-gene trimming.

Worth noting for this clone: Its specificity is unknown.

Researchers ran the PCR with 60 Vbeta and 13 Jbeta primers. Measured with immunoSEQ multiplex PCR; TCRdb has only the in-frame clones, and not every one. This sample yields 150,000 to 200,000 clones, of which 75% to 80% are seen a single time; around an eighth belongs to the top ten. The origin of this receptor is a man aged 45-65 years in good health and CMV-seropositive. Sequenced sample: PBMCs.

The CDR3 reads CASSEGQPGGTEAFF. The CDR3 DNA sequence: TGTGCCAGCAGTGAGGGGCAGCCGGGGGGGACTGAAGCTTTCTTT. The genes are TRBV2 and TRBJ1-1; a possible D gene is TRBD1 (5 bases). This CDR3 contains 15 residues. Trimming stripped 3 bases from V and 5 bases from J, with 16 bases between. Germline loops: CDR1 SNHLY, CDR2 FYNNEI.